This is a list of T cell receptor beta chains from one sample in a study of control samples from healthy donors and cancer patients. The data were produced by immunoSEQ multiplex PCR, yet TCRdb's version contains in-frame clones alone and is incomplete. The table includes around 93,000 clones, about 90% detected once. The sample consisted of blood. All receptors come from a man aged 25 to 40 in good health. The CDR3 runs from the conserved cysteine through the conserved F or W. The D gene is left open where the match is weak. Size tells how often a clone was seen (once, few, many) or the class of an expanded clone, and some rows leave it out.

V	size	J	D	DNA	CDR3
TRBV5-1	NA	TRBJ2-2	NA	TGCGCCAGCAGCTTGGTGGCGGCAGGGGGGGCCGGGGAGCTGTTTTTT	CASSLVAAGGAGELFF
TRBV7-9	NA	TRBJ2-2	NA	TGTGCCAGCAGCCCTTGGAGATTCACCGGGGAGCTGTTTTTT	CASSPWRFTGELFF
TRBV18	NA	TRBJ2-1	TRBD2	TGTGCCAGCTCACCCCCGGGACTAGAGTCGGTCAATGAGCAGTTCTTC	CASSPPGLESVNEQFF
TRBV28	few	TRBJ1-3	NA	TGTGCCAGCAGCTCCTTGAGGACAAGCTTTGGAAACACCATATATTTT	CASSSLRTSFGNTIYF
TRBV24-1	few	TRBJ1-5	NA	TGTGCCACCAGTGATTGGCAGGGGAATCAGCCCCAGCATTTT	CATSDWQGNQPQHF
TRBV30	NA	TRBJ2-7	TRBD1	TGTGCCTGGAGTGTACGGTACAGGGGGCGGTACGAGCAGTACTTC	CAWSVRYRGRYEQYF
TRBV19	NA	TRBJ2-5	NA	TGTGCCAGTAGTATCCGAGTGAGCCCAGGGGAGACCCAGTACTTC	CASSIRVSPGETQYF
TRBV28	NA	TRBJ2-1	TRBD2	TGTGCCAGCAGTTCCCGACTAGCGGGGACTAGCGATGAGCAGTTCTTC	CASSSRLAGTSDEQFF
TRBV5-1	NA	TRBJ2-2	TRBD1	TGCGCCAGCAGCTTGGTACGGACAGGGAACACCGGGGAGCTGTTTTTT	CASSLVRTGNTGELFF
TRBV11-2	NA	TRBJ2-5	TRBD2	TGTGCCAGCACCCTAGCGGCTGTCGCGCAGACCCAGTACTTC	CASTLAAVAQTQYF
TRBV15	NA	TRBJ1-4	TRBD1	TGTGCCACCAGCAGGGGGACAGGTTTTCGGGAAAAACTGTTTTTT	CATSRGTGFREKLFF
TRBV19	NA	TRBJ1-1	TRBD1	TGTGCCAGTAGAAAGGGACAGAGAACTTTGGGTGATGAAGCTTTCTTT	CASRKGQRTLGDEAFF
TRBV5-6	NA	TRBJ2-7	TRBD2	TGTGCCAGCAGCTTGACGGGAGGGTGGTCCTCCTACGAGCAGTACTTC	CASSLTGGWSSYEQYF
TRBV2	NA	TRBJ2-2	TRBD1	TGTGCCAGCAGTAACCGGGACAGGGGACCCGGGGAGCTGTTTTTT	CASSNRDRGPGELFF
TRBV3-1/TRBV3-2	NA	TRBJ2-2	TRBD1	TGTGCCAGCAGTCAGACAGGGATCGAAGGCGGGGAGCTGTTTTTT	CASSQTGIEGGELFF
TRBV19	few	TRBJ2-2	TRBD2	TGTGCCAGTAGTATACTAGCGGGAGAATACGGGGAGCTGTTTTTT	CASSILAGEYGELFF
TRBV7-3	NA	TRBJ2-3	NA	TGTGCCAGCAGCTCCTGGCGAGCGCCCACGCAGTATTTT	CASSSWRAPTQYF
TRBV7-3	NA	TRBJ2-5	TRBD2	TGTGCCAGCAGCCTGGGAGGGTACCAAGAGACCCAGTACTTC	CASSLGGYQETQYF
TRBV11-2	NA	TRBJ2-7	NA	TGTGCCAGCAGCTTAGGACTAGAGGCCTACGAGCAGTACTTC	CASSLGLEAYEQYF
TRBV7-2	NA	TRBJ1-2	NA	TGTGCCAGCAGCTTATTGGACGGCCCCCTTAGTGGCTACACCTTC	CASSLLDGPLSGYTF
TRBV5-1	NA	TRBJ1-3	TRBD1	TGCGCCAGCAGCAGCAGGCCCATACAGGGGGCTGACACCATATATTTT	CASSSRPIQGADTIYF
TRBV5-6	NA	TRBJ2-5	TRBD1	TGTGCCAGCAGCAACGACAGGGTGGGTGACCAAGAGACCCAGTACTTC	CASSNDRVGDQETQYF
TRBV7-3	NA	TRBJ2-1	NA	TGTGCCAGCAGCTTATATAGTAGGCCAGGGTATGAGCTAGCCCACAATGAGCAGTTCTTC	CASSLYSRPGYELAHNEQFF
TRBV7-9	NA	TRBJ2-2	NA	TGTGCCAGCAGCTTCGCGGAGGTGGAGCTGTTTTTT	CASSFAEVELFF